Below, 19 T cell receptor beta chains from the same sample are listed, as sequenced in a study of blood T cell repertoires in COVID-19. This table comes from immunoSEQ multiplex PCR, and its TCRdb copy is limited to in-frame clones, with some not included. This sample has more than 65,000 clones, with roughly 80% found just once. The sequencing sample was made of peripheral blood. These receptors all come from a woman older than 75 with acute or convalescent COVID-19.

The V and J genes are TRBV7-9 and TRBJ1-3, with D hard to call. Per the germline V gene, CDR1 is SEHNR and CDR2 is FQNEAQ (reference sequence). The CDR3 spans 14 residues. V gave up 1 base and J gave up 2 bases, with 6 bases separating them. The CDR3 here is CASSLGVPGNTIYF. The CDR3 DNA reads TGTGCCAGCAGCTTAGGAGTACCTGGAAACACCATATATTTT.

This chain joins TRBV3-1 (or the pseudogene TRBV3-2) and TRBJ1-1; tentatively, D is TRBD1 (6 bases). CDR1 is LGHDT, CDR2 YNNKEL, per germline (reference sequence). The V gene lost 4 bases and the J gene lost 7 bases, with 16 bases spanning the gap. The CDR3 covers 14 residues. This chain's CDR3 is CASSRINDRFEAFF. The CDR3 nucleotides are TGTGCCAGCAGCCGTATAAACGACAGGTTTGAAGCTTTCTTT.

The gene calls are TRBV3-1 (or the pseudogene TRBV3-2) and TRBJ1-2; TRBD1 is a possible D gene (6 bases). The germline gives CDR1 LGHDT, CDR2 YNNKEL (reference sequence). Between the trimmed V and J ends, which lost 5 bases and 3 bases, there was a span of 13 bases. The CDR3 loop spans 14 amino acids. The CDR3 DNA reads as TGTGCCAGCAGCGACGACAGGCGGGACTATGGCTACACCTTC. Its protein product is CASSDDRRDYGYTF.

The chain joins TRBV11-2 to TRBJ2-3, with 13 bases lining up with TRBD2. V lost 4 bases and J lost 3; bases outside the gene matches: 4. This CDR3 is built from 16 residues. The germline CDR1 and CDR2 sequences are SGHAT and FQNNGV. CDR3 sequence reads: CASSSGTSGVTDTQYF. The CDR3 DNA reads as TGTGCCAGCAGCTCAGGGACTAGCGGGGTAACAGATACGCAGTATTTT. The whole variable domain, filled in from reference TRBV11-2 and TRBJ2-3, reads EAGVAQSPRYKIIEKRQSVAFWCNPISGHATLYWYQQILGQGPKLLIQFQNNGVVDDSQLPKDRFSAERLKGVDSTLKIQPAKLEDSAVYLCASSSGTSGVTDTQYFGPGTRLTVL.

The CDR3 nucleotides are TGTGCCAGCAGCTTGACAGGGGGCAGAAACAATGAGCAGTTCTTC. As protein: CASSLTGGRNNEQFF. The chain has TRBV5-6 and TRBJ2-1; 9 bases map to TRBD1. J gave up 5 bases and V 1 base, and 4 bases lay outside the gene matches. CDR1 is SGHDT, CDR2 YYEEEE, per germline. CDR3 length equals 15 residues.

This chain's CDR3 is CASSLEHAGKQYF. In nucleotides, the CDR3 is TGCGCCAGCAGCTTGGAACATGCCGGGAAGCAGTACTTC. This sequence joins TRBV5-1 and TRBJ2-7; TRBD2 is a possible D gene (5 bases). Trimming removed 0 bases from V and 8 bases from J, with 12 bases in between. This CDR3 has 13 residues. CDR1 is SGHRS and CDR2 is YFSETQ in the germline V gene.

This clone has more than one count but fewer than ten. The V gene is TRBV3-1 (or the pseudogene TRBV3-2), the J gene TRBJ1-4; 8 nucleotides line up with TRBD1. Germline V gene lookup returns CDR1 LGHDT and CDR2 YNNKEL (reference sequence). This CDR3 has 14 residues. The V segment lost 3 bases and the J segment 5 bases; nucleotides outside the gene matches: 2. The CDR3 reads CASSQDRVNEKLFF. The CDR3 DNA reads TGTGCCAGCAGCCAGGACAGGGTGAATGAAAAACTGTTTTTT.

The CDR3 coding sequence is TGTGCCAGCAGTCAGGACAGGGTACGGGAAAAACTGTTTTTT. This gives the protein CASSQDRVREKLFF. The chain has TRBV6-5 and TRBJ1-4, with 8 bases identical to TRBD1. The CDR3 contains 14 residues. Germline V gives CDR1 MNHEY, CDR2 SVGAGI. Unmatched junction bases numbered 7, after V lost 5 bases and J lost 8 bases.

This clone has just one count. The J gene is TRBJ2-1, the V gene TRBV10-3; D remains ambiguous. CDR1 and CDR2 from the germline V gene are ENHRY and SYGVKD. Trimming took off 3 bases at V and 4 bases at J, with 4 bases between the two ends. The CDR3 spans 12 residues. The CDR3 sequence is CAISDPYNEQFF. The CDR3 DNA is TGTGCCATCAGTGACCCTTACAATGAGCAGTTCTTC.

The rearrangement links TRBV19 to TRBJ2-1; 7 bases map to TRBD1. The CDR3 consists of 15 residues. The germline CDR1 and CDR2 sequences are LNHDA and SQIVND (reference sequence). J lost 2 bases, V lost 0 bases, and 1 base had no gene match. The CDR3 DNA follows: TGTGCCAGTAGTATAGAGGGACAGCCCTACAATGAGCAGTTCTTC. Translating it yields CASSIEGQPYNEQFF.

The chain is built from TRBV9 and TRBJ1-1; no clear D gene. V was trimmed by 4 bases and J by 0 bases, leaving 7 bases between them. Germline CDR1 SGDLS, CDR2 YYNGEE. CDR3 length equals 13 residues. CDR3 DNA: TGTGCCAGCAGCTTCACAGTGAACACTGAAGCTTTCTTT. Protein sequence: CASSFTVNTEAFF.

The J gene is TRBJ1-1, the V gene TRBV3-1 (or the pseudogene TRBV3-2); D is possibly TRBD1 (5 bases). The CDR3 spans 14 residues. Germline assignment: CDR1 LGHDT and CDR2 YNNKEL (reference sequence). Trimming removed 1 base at V and 3 bases at J, with 9 bases between. The CDR3 loop reads CASSQASRDTEAFF. Written as DNA, the CDR3 is TGTGCCAGCAGCCAAGCGTCCAGGGACACTGAAGCTTTCTTT.

The table lists this clone with a few counts. The V and J genes are TRBV5-8 and TRBJ1-5; D perhaps matches TRBD1 (6 bases). Germline values: CDR1 SGHTS, CDR2 YDEGEE. There are 16 residues in the CDR3. V was clipped by 4 bases and J by 1 base, with 15 bases between them. The CDR3 protein is CASSPGDNLSNQPQHF. DNA for the CDR3: TGTGCCAGCAGCCCCGGGGACAACTTAAGCAATCAGCCCCAGCATTTT.

V gene TRBV15 combines with J gene TRBJ2-1, with 9 bases identical to TRBD2. Germline V gene sequence: CDR1 LNHNV, CDR2 YYDKDF (reference sequence). The CDR3 extends over 16 amino acids. V dropped 0 bases and J dropped 8; count of bases not matched to a gene: 8. The CDR3 DNA reads TGTGCCACCAGCAGAGATGACCGACTAGCGGTGGATGAGCAGTTCTTC. Translation gives CATSRDDRLAVDEQFF.

This clone occurred once. This chain connects TRBV19 to TRBJ1-2, with TRBD1 matching 8 bases. This CDR3 region has 17 residues. From germline, CDR1 is LNHDA and CDR2 SQIVND (reference sequence). Trimming at V came to 5 bases and at J to 1 base, leaving 12 bases not matched to a gene. CDR3 residues: CASSPPPGGSFNYGYTF. The CDR3 nucleotides are TGTGCCAGTAGTCCCCCCCCAGGGGGCAGTTTTAACTATGGCTACACCTTC.

This clone appeared a few times. This sequence joins TRBV10-1 and TRBJ2-7; 7 nucleotides match TRBD1. V lost 5 bases, J lost 2 bases, and 6 bases stayed unmatched. The CDR3 is made up of 14 amino acids. Germline CDR1 is WNHNN and CDR2 is SYGVQD (reference sequence). The CDR3 nucleotides are TGCGCCAGCAGTCTAACAGGGGTCGCCTACGAGCAGTACTTC. Translation: CASSLTGVAYEQYF.

V is TRBV29-1 and J is TRBJ2-7, with D perhaps TRBD1 (5 bases). The V and J ends lost 5 bases and 5 bases respectively, with 22 bases between them. In germline, CDR1 is SQVTM, CDR2 ANQGSEA. The CDR3 is 15 amino acids. The CDR3 region has the DNA TGCAGCGTTCAGGGTTTCCCAAGCTCAGGCGACGAGCAGTACTTC. Amino acids: CSVQGFPSSGDEQYF.

Comments on this clone: The junction differs from germline at one of its ends, possibly a read error. This chain joins TRBV7-7 and TRBJ2-7; 7 nucleotides match TRBD2. CDR3 length: 13 amino acids. Germline V gives CDR1 SSHAT, CDR2 FNYEAQ (reference sequence). The CDR3 is CASSLSGEGEQYF. DNA for the CDR3: TGTGCTAGCAGCTTAAGCGGGGAAGGCGAGCAGTACTTC.

This sequence joins TRBV7-6 and TRBJ2-6, with no clear D. The CDR3 runs to 15 residues. The germline gives CDR1 SGHVS, CDR2 FNYEAQ. V was clipped by 5 bases and J by 0 bases, with 8 bases between them. The CDR3 spells CASSPTNSGANVLTF. The CDR3 DNA follows: TGTGCCAGCAGCCCAACAAACTCTGGGGCCAACGTCCTGACTTTC.